This TCR beta chain came from a study of T cell repertoires in aging, cancer and after chemotherapy. Study findings and constraints: Rebound thymic output was suggested by rising median generation probability during chemotherapy in each cancer cohort.

The template was genomic DNA from peripheral blood, not RNA. As for this clonotype: What it binds is unknown.

Multiplex touch-down PCR with TRB-A/B primers amplified rearranged V-D-J TRB sequences. TCRdb itself ran the multiplex PCR reads through MiXCR, one entry per CDR3 protein. This table has about 18,000 distinct CDR3 sequences, 40% to 55% appearing once. CDR1 and CDR2 from the germline V gene are KGHSH and LQKENI. CDR3 length: 13 residues. Trimming stripped 1 base from V and 1 base from J, with 3 bases between. Sequences were obtained from blood. This chain links TRBV18 with TRBJ2-3; D is unclear. This receptor was identified in a human donor in good health. The chain's CDR3 is CASSPRGTDTQYF. Written as DNA, the CDR3 is TGTGCCAGCTCACCACGGGGCACAGATACGCAGTATTTT.